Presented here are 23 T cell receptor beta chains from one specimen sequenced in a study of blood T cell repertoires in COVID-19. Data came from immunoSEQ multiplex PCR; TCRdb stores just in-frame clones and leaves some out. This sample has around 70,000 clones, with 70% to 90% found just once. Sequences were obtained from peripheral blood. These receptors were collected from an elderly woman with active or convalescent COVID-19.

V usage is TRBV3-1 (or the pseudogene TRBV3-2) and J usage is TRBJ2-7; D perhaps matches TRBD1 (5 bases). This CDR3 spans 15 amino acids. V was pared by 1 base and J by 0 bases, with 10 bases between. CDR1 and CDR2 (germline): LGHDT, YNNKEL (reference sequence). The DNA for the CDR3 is TGTGCCAGCAGCCAAGGTTTCAGGGACTCCTACGAGCAGTACTTC. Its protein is CASSQGFRDSYEQYF.

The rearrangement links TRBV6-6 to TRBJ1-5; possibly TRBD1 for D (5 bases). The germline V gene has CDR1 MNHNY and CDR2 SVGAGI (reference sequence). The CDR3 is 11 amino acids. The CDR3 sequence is CAGGEGQPQHF. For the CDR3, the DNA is TGTGCGGGGGGGGAAGGGCAGCCCCAGCATTTT.

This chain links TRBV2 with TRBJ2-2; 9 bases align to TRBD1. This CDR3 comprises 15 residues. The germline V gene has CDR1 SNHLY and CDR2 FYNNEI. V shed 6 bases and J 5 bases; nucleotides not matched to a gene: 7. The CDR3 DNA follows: TGTGCCAGCAGCGACAGGACAGGGGAAACCGGGGAGCTGTTTTTT. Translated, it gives CASSDRTGETGELFF. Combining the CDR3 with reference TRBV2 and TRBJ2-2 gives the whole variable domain EPEVTQTPSHQVTQMGQEVILRCVPISNHLYFYWYRQILGQKVEFLVSFYNNEISEKSEIFDDQFSVERPDGSNFTLKIRSTKLEDSAMYFCASSDRTGETGELFFGEGSRLTVL.

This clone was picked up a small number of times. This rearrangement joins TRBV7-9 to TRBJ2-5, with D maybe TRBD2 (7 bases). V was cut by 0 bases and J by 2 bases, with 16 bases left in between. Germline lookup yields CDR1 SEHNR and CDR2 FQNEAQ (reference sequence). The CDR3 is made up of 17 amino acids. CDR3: CASSLAGGPWDQETQYF. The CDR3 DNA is TGTGCCAGCAGCTTAGCGGGGGGGCCCTGGGATCAAGAGACCCAGTACTTC.

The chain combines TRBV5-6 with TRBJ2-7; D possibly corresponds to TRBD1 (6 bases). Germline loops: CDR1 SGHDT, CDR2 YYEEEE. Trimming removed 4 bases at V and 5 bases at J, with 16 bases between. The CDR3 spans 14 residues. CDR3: CASSGRGRGDEQYF. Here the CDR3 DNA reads TGTGCCAGCAGCGGCCGGGGCAGGGGCGACGAGCAGTACTTC.

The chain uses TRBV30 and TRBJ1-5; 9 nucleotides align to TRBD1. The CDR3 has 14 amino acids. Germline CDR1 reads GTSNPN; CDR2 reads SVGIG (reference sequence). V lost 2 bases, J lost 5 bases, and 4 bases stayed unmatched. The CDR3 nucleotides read TGTGCCTGGAGTTATACAGGGGGCGATCAGCCCCAGCATTTT. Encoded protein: CAWSYTGGDQPQHF.

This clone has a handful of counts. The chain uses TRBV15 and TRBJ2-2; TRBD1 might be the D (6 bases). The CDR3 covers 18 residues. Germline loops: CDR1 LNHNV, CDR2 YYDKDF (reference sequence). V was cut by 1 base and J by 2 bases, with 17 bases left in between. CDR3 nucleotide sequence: TGTGCCACCAGCAGAGGCCTTACTGTTGGGACAAACACCGGGGAGCTGTTTTTT. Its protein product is CATSRGLTVGTNTGELFF.

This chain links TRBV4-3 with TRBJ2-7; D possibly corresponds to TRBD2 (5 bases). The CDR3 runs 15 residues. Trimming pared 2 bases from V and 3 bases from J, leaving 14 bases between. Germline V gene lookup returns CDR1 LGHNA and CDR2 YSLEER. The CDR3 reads CASSQYVGNLYEQYF. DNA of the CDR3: TGCGCCAGCAGCCAATACGTCGGGAATCTCTACGAGCAGTACTTC.

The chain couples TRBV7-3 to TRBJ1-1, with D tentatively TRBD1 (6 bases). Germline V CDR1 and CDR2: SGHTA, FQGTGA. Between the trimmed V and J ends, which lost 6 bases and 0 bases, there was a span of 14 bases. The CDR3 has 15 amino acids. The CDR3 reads CASSHDRNLNTEAFF. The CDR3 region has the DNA TGTGCCAGCAGTCATGACAGGAACCTGAACACTGAAGCTTTCTTT. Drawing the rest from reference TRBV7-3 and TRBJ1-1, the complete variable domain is GAGVSQTPSNKVTEKGKYVELRCDPISGHTALYWYRQSLGQGPEFLIYFQGTGAADDSGLPNDRFFAVRPEGSVSTLKIQRTERGDSAVYLCASSHDRNLNTEAFFGQGTRLTVV.

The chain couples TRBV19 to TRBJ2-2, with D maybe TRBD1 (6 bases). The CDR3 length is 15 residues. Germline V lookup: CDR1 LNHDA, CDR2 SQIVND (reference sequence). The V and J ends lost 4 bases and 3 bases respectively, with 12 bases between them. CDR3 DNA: TGTGCCAGTAGTAGACCCCAGGGGTACACCGGGGAGCTGTTTTTT. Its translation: CASSRPQGYTGELFF.

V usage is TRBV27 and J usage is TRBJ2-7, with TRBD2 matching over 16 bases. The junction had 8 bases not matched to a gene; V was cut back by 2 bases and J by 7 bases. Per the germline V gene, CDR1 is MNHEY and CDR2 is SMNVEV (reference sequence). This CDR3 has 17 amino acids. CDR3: CASSLVPGLAGGWEQYF. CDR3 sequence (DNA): TGTGCCAGCAGTTTAGTCCCGGGACTAGCGGGAGGGTGGGAGCAGTACTTC.

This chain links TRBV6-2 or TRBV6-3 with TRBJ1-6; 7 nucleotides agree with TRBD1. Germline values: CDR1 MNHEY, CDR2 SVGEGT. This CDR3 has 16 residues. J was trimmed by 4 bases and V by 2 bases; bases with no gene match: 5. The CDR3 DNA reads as TGTGCCAGCAGTTACCTAGGGGGCTCGTATAATTCACCCCTCCACTTT. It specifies CASSYLGGSYNSPLHF.

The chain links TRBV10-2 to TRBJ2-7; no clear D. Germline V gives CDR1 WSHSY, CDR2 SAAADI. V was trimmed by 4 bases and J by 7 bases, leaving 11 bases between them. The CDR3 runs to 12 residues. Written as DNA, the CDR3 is TGCGCCAGCAGTGTGGGTTTGCGGGAGCAGTACTTC. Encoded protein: CASSVGLREQYF.

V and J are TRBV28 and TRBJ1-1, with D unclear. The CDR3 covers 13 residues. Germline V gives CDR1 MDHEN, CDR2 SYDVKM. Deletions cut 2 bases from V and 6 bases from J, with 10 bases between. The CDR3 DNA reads TGTGCCAGCAGTTTAATTTCTCTTCCTGAAGCTTTCTTT. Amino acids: CASSLISLPEAFF.

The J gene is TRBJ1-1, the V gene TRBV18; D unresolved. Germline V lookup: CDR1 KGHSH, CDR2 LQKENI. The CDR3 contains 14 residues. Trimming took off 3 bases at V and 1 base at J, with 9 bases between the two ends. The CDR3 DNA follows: TGTGCCAGCTCACCGCGAGTAGAGAACACTGAAGCTTTCTTT. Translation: CASSPRVENTEAFF.

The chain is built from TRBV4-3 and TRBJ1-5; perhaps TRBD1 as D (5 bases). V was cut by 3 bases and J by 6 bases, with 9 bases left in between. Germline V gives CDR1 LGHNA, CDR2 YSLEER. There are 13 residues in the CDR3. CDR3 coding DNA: TGCGCCAGCAGCCAGGATAGGGGTCAGCCCCAGCATTTT. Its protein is CASSQDRGQPQHF.

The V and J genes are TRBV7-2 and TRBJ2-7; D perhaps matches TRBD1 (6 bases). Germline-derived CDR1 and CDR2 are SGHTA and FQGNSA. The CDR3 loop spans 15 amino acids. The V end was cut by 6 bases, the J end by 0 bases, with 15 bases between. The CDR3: CASSYGAGVSYEQYF. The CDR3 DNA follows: TGTGCCAGCAGTTACGGTGCAGGGGTCTCCTACGAGCAGTACTTC.

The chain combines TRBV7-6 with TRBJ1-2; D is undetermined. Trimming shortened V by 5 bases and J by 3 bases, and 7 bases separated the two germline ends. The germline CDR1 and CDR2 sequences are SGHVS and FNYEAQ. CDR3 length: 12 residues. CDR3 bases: TGTGCCAGCAGCCGAGCCGACTATGGCTACACCTTC. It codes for CASSRADYGYTF. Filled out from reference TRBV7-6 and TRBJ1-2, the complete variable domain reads GAGVSQSPRYKVTKRGQDVALRCDPISGHVSLYWYRQALGQGPEFLTYFNYEAQQDKSGLPNDRFSAERPEGSISTLTIQRTEQRDSAMYRCASSRADYGYTFGSGTRLTVV.

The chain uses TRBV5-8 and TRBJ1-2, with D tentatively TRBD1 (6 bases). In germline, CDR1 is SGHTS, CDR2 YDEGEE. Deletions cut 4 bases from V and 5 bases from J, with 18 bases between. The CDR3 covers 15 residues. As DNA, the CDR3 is TGTGCCAGCAGCCCTCCGAACAGGGAACCTTATGGCTACACCTTC. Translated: CASSPPNREPYGYTF. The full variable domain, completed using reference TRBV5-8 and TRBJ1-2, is EAGVTQSPTHLIKTRGQQATLRCSPISGHTSVYWYQQALGLGLQFLLWYDEGEERNRGNFPPRFSGRQFPNYSSELNVNALELEDSALYLCASSPPNREPYGYTFGSGTRLTVV.

This CDR3 is CASSYDRAFGTGELFF. DNA of the CDR3: TGTGCCAGCAGTTACGACAGAGCCTTTGGGACCGGGGAGCTGTTTTTT. This chain uses TRBV6-5 with TRBJ2-2; D might be TRBD1 (5 bases). The CDR3 spans 16 residues. Germline V gene sequence: CDR1 MNHEY, CDR2 SVGAGI. Trimming stripped 2 bases from V and 5 bases from J, with 15 bases between.

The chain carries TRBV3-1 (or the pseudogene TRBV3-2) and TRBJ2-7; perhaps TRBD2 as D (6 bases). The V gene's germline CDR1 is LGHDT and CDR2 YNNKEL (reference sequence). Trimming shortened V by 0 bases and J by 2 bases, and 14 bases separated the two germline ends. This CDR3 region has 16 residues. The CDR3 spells CASSQDFSGLTYEQYF. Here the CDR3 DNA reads TGTGCCAGCAGCCAAGATTTCAGCGGGCTTACCTACGAGCAGTACTTC.

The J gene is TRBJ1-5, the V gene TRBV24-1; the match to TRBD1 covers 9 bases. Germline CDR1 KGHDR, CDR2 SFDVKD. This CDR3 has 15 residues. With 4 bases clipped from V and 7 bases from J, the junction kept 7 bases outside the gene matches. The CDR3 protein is CATSDGQGINQPQHF. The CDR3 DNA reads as TGTGCCACCAGTGACGGACAGGGGATCAACCAGCCCCAGCATTTT.

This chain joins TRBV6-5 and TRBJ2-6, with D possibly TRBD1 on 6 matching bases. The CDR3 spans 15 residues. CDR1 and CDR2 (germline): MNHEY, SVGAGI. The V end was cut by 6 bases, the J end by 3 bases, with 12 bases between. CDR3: CASSPQGIGANVLTF. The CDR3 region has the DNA TGTGCCAGCAGCCCCCAGGGGATTGGGGCCAACGTCCTGACTTTC.